One and the same sample provided the 4 T cell receptor beta chains below, sequenced in a study of sequential checkpoint blockade in melanoma. Treatment noted: randomized to nivolumab then ipilimumab (arm A) or the reverse (arm B). The assay was immunoSEQ multiplex PCR, and TCRdb's table has in-frame clones only and misses some. This repertoire shows about 38,000 clones, 70% to 90% found once; its top ten account for around 11%. The starting material was CD8+ T cells sorted from blood (inferred from file names), obtained from a patient given nivolumab and ipilimumab in sequence. The receptors shown here come from a human donor with melanoma.

This clone was picked up one time. The rearrangement uses TRBV29-1 and TRBJ2-7; D gene unclear. Germline V gene sequence: CDR1 SQVTM, CDR2 ANQGSEA. This CDR3 comprises 13 residues. V was clipped by 0 bases and J by 3 bases, with 9 bases between them. CDR3: CSVEEPGRYEQYF. In DNA form, the CDR3 reads TGCAGCGTTGAAGAGCCAGGCCGCTACGAGCAGTACTTC.

The chain joins TRBV19 to TRBJ1-1; 10 bases line up with TRBD1. Trimming took 8 bases from V and 3 from J; bases not matched to a gene: 12. Germline CDR1 LNHDA, CDR2 SQIVND (reference sequence). This CDR3 contains 16 residues. The CDR3 protein is CASETGTGAMDTEAFF. The CDR3 DNA follows: TGTGCCAGTGAGACCGGGACAGGGGCAATGGACACTGAAGCTTTCTTT.

This rearrangement joins TRBV27 to TRBJ2-1; TRBD2 agrees at 11 bases. Germline loops: CDR1 MNHEY, CDR2 SMNVEV (reference sequence). The CDR3 is made up of 16 amino acids. The junction had 4 bases not matched to a gene; V was cut back by 6 bases and J by 0 bases. As DNA, the CDR3 is TGTGCCAGCAGGCCGGGACTAGCGGACTCCTACAATGAGCAGTTCTTC. As protein: CASRPGLADSYNEQFF.

The gene calls are TRBV13 and TRBJ2-1; D might be TRBD2 (5 bases). Germline loops: CDR1 PRHDT, CDR2 FYEKMQ (reference sequence). V dropped 1 base and J dropped 0 bases, with 10 bases sitting between them. This CDR3 region has 16 residues. In DNA, the CDR3 is TGTGCCAGCAGCTTAGATGGGGAGAGCTCCTACAATGAGCAGTTCTTC. This codes for CASSLDGESSYNEQFF.